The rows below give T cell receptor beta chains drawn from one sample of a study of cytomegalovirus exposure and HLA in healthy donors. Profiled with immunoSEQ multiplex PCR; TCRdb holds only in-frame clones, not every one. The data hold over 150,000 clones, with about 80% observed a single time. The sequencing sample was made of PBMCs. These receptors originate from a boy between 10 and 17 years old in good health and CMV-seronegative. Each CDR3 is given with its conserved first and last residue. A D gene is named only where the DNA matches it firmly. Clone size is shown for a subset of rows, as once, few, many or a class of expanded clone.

cdr3_aa: CASSLTSGYVAMTDTQYF
cdr3_nt: TGTGCCAGCAGCCTGACTAGCGGATACGTAGCCATGACAGATACGCAGTATTTT
clone_size: .
d_call: TRBD2
j_call: TRBJ2-3
v_call: TRBV5-8

cdr3_aa: CASTGVNTEAFF
cdr3_nt: TGTGCCAGTACAGGGGTGAACACTGAAGCTTTCTTT
clone_size: .
d_call: .
j_call: TRBJ1-1
v_call: TRBV19

cdr3_aa: CAWSARTDTQYF
cdr3_nt: TGTGCCTGGAGTGCCCGGACAGATACACAGTATTTT
clone_size: .
d_call: .
j_call: TRBJ2-3
v_call: TRBV30

cdr3_aa: CSARLRGEAFF
cdr3_nt: TGCAGTGCTAGGCTCAGGGGTGAAGCTTTCTTT
clone_size: .
d_call: .
j_call: TRBJ1-1
v_call: TRBV20-1

cdr3_aa: CASRDSANTGELFF
cdr3_nt: TGTGCCAGCAGAGACAGCGCGAACACCGGGGAGCTGTTTTTT
clone_size: few
d_call: .
j_call: TRBJ2-2
v_call: TRBV6-6

cdr3_aa: CASSDSPGQNSPLHF
cdr3_nt: TGTGCCAGCAGTGACTCCCCGGGACAAAATTCACCCCTCCACTTT
clone_size: .
d_call: .
j_call: TRBJ1-6
v_call: TRBV6-4

cdr3_aa: CASSLTGYEQYF
cdr3_nt: TGTGCCAGCAGTCTGACCGGGTACGAGCAGTACTTC
clone_size: .
d_call: .
j_call: TRBJ2-7
v_call: TRBV27

cdr3_aa: CASSLGQGTGELFF
cdr3_nt: TGTGCCAGCAGCCTCGGACAGGGCACCGGGGAGCTGTTTTTT
clone_size: .
d_call: TRBD1
j_call: TRBJ2-2
v_call: TRBV7-3

cdr3_aa: CASSFDRGQSEAFF
cdr3_nt: TGTGCCAGCAGTTTTGACAGGGGGCAATCTGAAGCTTTCTTT
clone_size: .
d_call: TRBD1
j_call: TRBJ1-1
v_call: TRBV6-5

cdr3_aa: CASSSRNRGRAGGYTF
cdr3_nt: TGTGCCAGCAGCTCACGAAACAGGGGGCGAGCGGGCGGCTACACCTTC
clone_size: few
d_call: TRBD1
j_call: TRBJ1-2
v_call: TRBV11-3

cdr3_aa: CASSYEGIRTDTQYF
cdr3_nt: TGTGCCAGCAGTTACGAGGGCATCAGGACAGATACGCAGTATTTT
clone_size: .
d_call: .
j_call: TRBJ2-3
v_call: TRBV6-5

cdr3_aa: CASSLGGQISYEQYF
cdr3_nt: TGTGCCAGCAGCTTAGGGGGACAGATTTCCTACGAGCAGTACTTC
clone_size: .
d_call: TRBD1
j_call: TRBJ2-7
v_call: TRBV7-2

cdr3_aa: CASSLGGLFSSSTDTQYF
cdr3_nt: TGTGCCAGCAGCTTAGGGGGACTATTCTCTTCTAGCACAGATACGCAGTATTTT
clone_size: .
d_call: TRBD2
j_call: TRBJ2-3
v_call: TRBV7-2

cdr3_aa: CASSFFSLSTEAFF
cdr3_nt: TGTGCCAGCAGCTTCTTCTCGTTGAGCACTGAAGCTTTCTTT
clone_size: .
d_call: .
j_call: TRBJ1-1
v_call: TRBV5-4

cdr3_aa: CASSAAGDGVSGNTIYF
cdr3_nt: TGTGCCAGCAGTGCCGCAGGGGACGGGGTCTCTGGAAACACCATATATTTT
clone_size: .
d_call: .
j_call: TRBJ1-3
v_call: TRBV6-1

cdr3_aa: CASSFLDRGGTDTQYF
cdr3_nt: TGTGCCAGCAGCTTTCTGGACAGGGGGGGCACAGATACGCAGTATTTT
clone_size: .
d_call: TRBD1
j_call: TRBJ2-3
v_call: TRBV5-4

cdr3_aa: CVSSDRPYEQYF
cdr3_nt: TGTGTCAGCAGTGACAGGCCCTACGAGCAGTACTTC
clone_size: .
d_call: .
j_call: TRBJ2-7
v_call: TRBV2

cdr3_aa: CASSLFGRSKSGTGELFF
cdr3_nt: TGTGCCAGCAGCTTATTCGGCCGCTCTAAATCGGGTACCGGGGAGCTGTTTTTT
clone_size: .
d_call: .
j_call: TRBJ2-2
v_call: TRBV7-9

cdr3_aa: CASSQTSGGVYEQYF
cdr3_nt: TGTGCCAGCAGCCAAACTAGCGGGGGGGTCTACGAGCAGTACTTC
clone_size: once
d_call: TRBD2
j_call: TRBJ2-7
v_call: TRBV4-2

cdr3_aa: CASSPDSANYGYTF
cdr3_nt: TGTGCCAGCTCACCAGACAGCGCTAACTATGGCTACACCTTC
clone_size: .
d_call: .
j_call: TRBJ1-2
v_call: TRBV18

cdr3_aa: CASSLGAQDSYGYTF
cdr3_nt: TGTGCCAGCAGCTTAGGGGCGCAGGACAGCTATGGCTACACCTTC
clone_size: .
d_call: .
j_call: TRBJ1-2
v_call: TRBV7-8

cdr3_aa: CASRSEQGAYEQYF
cdr3_nt: TGTGCCAGCAGGTCGGAACAGGGTGCCTACGAGCAGTACTTC
clone_size: .
d_call: .
j_call: TRBJ2-7
v_call: TRBV6-6

cdr3_aa: CASSLDRGDEQFF
cdr3_nt: TGTGCCAGCAGCTTGGACAGGGGAGATGAGCAGTTCTTC
clone_size: .
d_call: TRBD1
j_call: TRBJ2-1
v_call: TRBV7-3

cdr3_aa: CASSVEPPGVVGYTF
cdr3_nt: TGTGCCAGCAGCGTAGAACCCCCAGGGGTGGTTGGCTACACCTTC
clone_size: .
d_call: .
j_call: TRBJ1-2
v_call: TRBV9

cdr3_aa: CASSYGQAGLGEKLFF
cdr3_nt: TGTGCCAGCAGTTACGGGCAAGCGGGGCTTGGTGAAAAACTGTTTTTT
clone_size: .
d_call: .
j_call: TRBJ1-4
v_call: TRBV6-5

cdr3_aa: CASSPNSGNTIYF
cdr3_nt: TGTGCTAGCAGCCCAAACTCTGGAAACACCATATATTTT
clone_size: .
d_call: .
j_call: TRBJ1-3
v_call: TRBV7-7

cdr3_aa: CASSAPGWNTEAFF
cdr3_nt: TGTGCCAGCAGCGCCCCAGGGTGGAACACTGAAGCTTTCTTT
clone_size: .
d_call: .
j_call: TRBJ1-1
v_call: TRBV9

cdr3_aa: CAWYRDRGRFYGYTF
cdr3_nt: TGTGCCTGGTATAGGGACAGGGGGCGATTCTATGGCTACACCTTC
clone_size: few
d_call: TRBD1
j_call: TRBJ1-2
v_call: TRBV30

cdr3_aa: CASSQEASGDFTDTQYF
cdr3_nt: TGTGCCAGCAGCCAAGAGGCTAGCGGGGATTTCACAGATACGCAGTATTTT
clone_size: once
d_call: TRBD2
j_call: TRBJ2-3
v_call: TRBV4-2

cdr3_aa: CASSRTGQQDREAFF
cdr3_nt: TGTGCCAGCTCACGAACGGGACAGCAGGACCGAGAAGCTTTCTTT
clone_size: .
d_call: TRBD1
j_call: TRBJ1-1
v_call: TRBV18

cdr3_aa: CASSARGSGRTEAFF
cdr3_nt: TGTGCCAGCAGCGCTCGGGGCAGCGGGAGAACTGAAGCTTTCTTT
clone_size: .
d_call: .
j_call: TRBJ1-1
v_call: TRBV9

cdr3_aa: CASSQETRQGEYF
cdr3_nt: TGTGCCAGCAGCCAAGAGACTCGCCAGGGGGAATATTTT
clone_size: .
d_call: TRBD1
j_call: TRBJ1-3
v_call: TRBV4-2

cdr3_aa: CASSEEEGAAYGYTF
cdr3_nt: TGTGCCAGCAGTGAAGAGGAGGGGGCCGCCTATGGCTACACCTTC
clone_size: few
d_call: TRBD1
j_call: TRBJ1-2
v_call: TRBV6-1

cdr3_aa: CASSLDTVAETQYF
cdr3_nt: TGTGCCAGCAGCTTAGATACTGTCGCCGAGACCCAGTACTTC
clone_size: .
d_call: .
j_call: TRBJ2-5
v_call: TRBV7-2

cdr3_aa: CASSATGLRNTEAFF
cdr3_nt: TGTGCCAGCAGCGCCACGGGACTGCGGAACACTGAAGCTTTCTTT
clone_size: .
d_call: .
j_call: TRBJ1-1
v_call: TRBV9

cdr3_aa: CASSPWDRDATNYGYTF
cdr3_nt: TGTGCCAGCAGCCCCTGGGACAGAGACGCTACTAACTATGGCTACACCTTC
clone_size: .
d_call: TRBD1
j_call: TRBJ1-2
v_call: TRBV5-4

cdr3_aa: CASSSKRGITEAFF
cdr3_nt: TGTGCCAGCAGCTCTAAGCGGGGTATCACTGAAGCTTTCTTT
clone_size: .
d_call: .
j_call: TRBJ1-1
v_call: TRBV11-2

cdr3_aa: CAWSAEPANYGYTF
cdr3_nt: TGTGCCTGGAGTGCCGAACCAGCTAACTATGGCTACACCTTC
clone_size: .
d_call: .
j_call: TRBJ1-2
v_call: TRBV30

cdr3_aa: CASSLMVSGVIYEQYF
cdr3_nt: TGTGCCAGCAGTTTAATGGTCTCGGGGGTGATCTACGAGCAGTACTTC
clone_size: .
d_call: .
j_call: TRBJ2-7
v_call: TRBV27

cdr3_aa: CSVLGGAHIHTF
cdr3_nt: TGCAGCGTCCTCGGGGGGGCGCATATCCACACCTTC
clone_size: .
d_call: .
j_call: TRBJ1-2
v_call: TRBV29-1

cdr3_aa: CASRTKRERSQETQYF
cdr3_nt: TGTGCCAGCAGAACTAAGCGGGAGAGGTCCCAAGAGACCCAGTACTTC
clone_size: .
d_call: TRBD2
j_call: TRBJ2-5
v_call: TRBV27